This entry lists 16 T cell receptor beta chains sequenced from one sample in a study of blood T cell repertoires in COVID-19. Sequencing was performed with immunoSEQ multiplex PCR; in TCRdb, only in-frame clones are kept and a portion is missing. The data show 430,000 or so clones, with around 90% seen just once and around 0.92% held by the top ten. The material sequenced was peripheral blood. All receptors derive from a man aged 18 to 29 with COVID-19, enrolled during active disease.

The V call is TRBV9, the J call TRBJ2-1; D not resolved. Germline lookup yields CDR1 SGDLS and CDR2 YYNGEE. V lost 1 base to trimming and J lost 6 bases, with 8 bases between them. The length of the CDR3 is 13 residues. The CDR3 sequence: CASSVNSLNEQFF. CDR3 in DNA: TGTGCCAGCAGCGTAAACAGTCTCAATGAGCAGTTCTTC.

J is TRBJ2-7 and V is TRBV2, with 7 bases identical to TRBD1. Trimming at V came to 4 bases and at J to 3 bases, leaving 9 bases not matched to a gene. CDR3 length equals 15 residues. The germline gives CDR1 SNHLY, CDR2 FYNNEI. DNA for the CDR3: TGTGCCAGCAGTGGCTGGGACAGAGACAACTACGAGCAGTACTTC. Amino acids: CASSGWDRDNYEQYF.

The V gene is TRBV7-2, the J gene TRBJ2-5; 15 positions match TRBD2. Germline V gene data show CDR1 as SGHTA and CDR2 as FQGNSA. CDR3 size: 17 residues. V trimming: 10 bases; J trimming: 5 bases; junction bases outside the gene matches: 14. CDR3 amino acids: CATPTKGLAGGGETQYF. The CDR3 bases are TGTGCCACCCCAACGAAAGGACTAGCGGGAGGGGGGGAGACCCAGTACTTC. Full variable domain (rest looked up from reference TRBV7-2 and TRBJ2-5): GAGVSQSPSNKVTEKGKDVELRCDPISGHTALYWYRQSLGQGLEFLIYFQGNSAPDKSGLPSDRFSAERTGGSVSTLTIQRTQQEDSAVYLCATPTKGLAGGGETQYFGPGTRLLVL.

The chain combines TRBV15 with TRBJ2-1; 9 bases are a match to TRBD2. Germline V gene lookup returns CDR1 LNHNV and CDR2 YYDKDF (reference sequence). This CDR3 contains 15 residues. The junction had 2 bases not matched to a gene; V was cut back by 0 bases and J by 5 bases. The CDR3 DNA reads TGTGCCACCAGCAGAGATCCTAGCGGGGACAATGAGCAGTTCTTC. As protein: CATSRDPSGDNEQFF.

The sample holds a few counts of this clone. The rearrangement links TRBV2 to TRBJ1-2; 8 bases are shared with TRBD1. CDR3 length equals 15 residues. The V gene's germline CDR1 is SNHLY and CDR2 FYNNEI. The V gene end was trimmed by 5 bases and the J gene end by 4 bases; junction bases not matched to a gene: 9. DNA for the CDR3: TGTGCCAGCAGTCCTCTACAGGGGGATAGCTATGGCTACACCTTC. Translating gives CASSPLQGDSYGYTF.

The genes are TRBV6-1 and TRBJ1-2; D not certain. V lost 3 bases and J lost 8, with 13 bases in between. Germline V gene sequence: CDR1 MNHNS, CDR2 SASEGT. CDR3 length: 13 residues. CDR3 region: CASSDAPAGGYTF. CDR3 DNA sequence: TGTGCCAGCAGTGACGCTCCGGCCGGGGGCTACACCTTC.

The chain uses TRBV13 and TRBJ2-1; 12 nucleotides align to TRBD2. The CDR3 consists of 19 residues. The ends lost 5 bases at V and 8 bases at J; junction bases unmatched: 19. In germline, CDR1 is PRHDT, CDR2 FYEKMQ (reference sequence). The CDR3 here is CASSTGLTLAGGPGDEQFF. The CDR3 nucleotides read TGTGCCAGCAGCACAGGGCTTACCCTAGCGGGAGGGCCTGGCGATGAGCAGTTCTTC.

The chain has TRBV5-1 and TRBJ2-2; 8 bases line up with TRBD2. There are 15 residues in the CDR3. In germline, CDR1 is SGHRS, CDR2 YFSETQ. V lost 4 bases, J lost 1 base, and 3 bases stayed unmatched. In DNA, the CDR3 is TGCGCCAGCAGCCCGGCGGGAGGGAACACCGGGGAGCTGTTTTTT. Its translation: CASSPAGGNTGELFF.

This clone was picked up one time. This sequence joins TRBV27 and TRBJ2-2; D not resolved. The germline V gene has CDR1 MNHEY and CDR2 SMNVEV (reference sequence). V shed 6 bases and J shed 0 bases, with 2 bases lying between them. The CDR3 contains 12 residues. The CDR3 nucleotides are TGTGCCAGCAGCACGAACACCGGGGAGCTGTTTTTT. This gives the protein CASSTNTGELFF.

This clone was recorded only once. The rearrangement links TRBV6-5 to TRBJ1-2; D gene ambiguous. Germline values: CDR1 MNHEY, CDR2 SVGAGI. Trimming pared 5 bases from V and 8 bases from J, leaving 15 bases between. CDR3 length: 13 amino acids. In DNA form, the CDR3 reads TGTGCCAGCAGTACCGCGTGGGGAGGGGGCTACACCTTC. It is translated as CASSTAWGGGYTF.

This clone is a singleton in its sample. The CDR3 is CASSTRRGGNSPLHF. The CDR3 nucleotides read TGTGCCAGCAGTACCCGACGGGGAGGTAATTCACCCCTCCACTTT. The gene calls are TRBV6-5 and TRBJ1-6, with D unresolved. CDR3 size: 15 residues. Trimming took 5 bases from V and 6 from J, leaving 14 bases between them. Germline V CDR1 and CDR2: MNHEY, SVGAGI.

The V gene is TRBV30, the J gene TRBJ1-6; D may be TRBD1 (6 bases). The CDR3 is 14 amino acids. Between the trimmed V and J ends, which lost 4 bases and 2 bases, there was a span of 9 bases. Germline values: CDR1 GTSNPN, CDR2 SVGIG (reference sequence). CDR3 in amino acids: CAWTTGPYNSPLHF. The CDR3 DNA follows: TGTGCCTGGACAACAGGGCCCTATAATTCACCCCTCCACTTT.

The chain employs TRBV19 and TRBJ2-1; a weak D match, TRBD2 (7 bases). Trimming left V 8 bases short and J 10 bases short, with 15 bases between. Per the germline V gene, CDR1 is LNHDA and CDR2 is SQIVND (reference sequence). The CDR3 loop spans 12 amino acids. The CDR3 region is CASRGAGREQFF. Here the CDR3 DNA reads TGTGCCAGTCGGGGGGCGGGCAGGGAGCAGTTCTTC.

The chain combines TRBV3-1 (or the pseudogene TRBV3-2) with TRBJ2-7, with 10 bases identical to TRBD2. The V and J ends lost 4 bases and 2 bases, in that order; junction bases with no gene match: 8. The CDR3 covers 16 residues. Germline V CDR1 and CDR2: LGHDT, YNNKEL (reference sequence). The CDR3 loop is CASSLNFLAGAYEQYF. Here the CDR3 DNA reads TGTGCCAGCAGCCTAAACTTCCTAGCGGGAGCCTACGAGCAGTACTTC.

The CDR3 loop is CASSQQQGRTDTQYF. DNA for the CDR3: TGTGCCAGCAGCCAACAACAGGGACGCACAGATACGCAGTATTTT. This chain uses TRBV4-2 with TRBJ2-3; possibly TRBD1 for D (6 bases). The CDR3 is 15 amino acids. The V end was cut by 2 bases, the J end by 1 base, with 10 bases between. The germline V gene encodes CDR1 LGHNA and CDR2 YNFKEQ.

This rearrangement joins TRBV5-4 to TRBJ2-3; tentatively, D is TRBD2 (5 bases). Trimming removed 4 bases at V and 6 bases at J, with 18 bases between. Germline CDR1 and CDR2: SGHNT and YYREEE (reference sequence). There are 15 residues in the CDR3. The CDR3 nucleotides read TGTGCCAGCAGCCCGACCCCTAGCATTGGTGATACGCAGTATTTT. It specifies CASSPTPSIGDTQYF.